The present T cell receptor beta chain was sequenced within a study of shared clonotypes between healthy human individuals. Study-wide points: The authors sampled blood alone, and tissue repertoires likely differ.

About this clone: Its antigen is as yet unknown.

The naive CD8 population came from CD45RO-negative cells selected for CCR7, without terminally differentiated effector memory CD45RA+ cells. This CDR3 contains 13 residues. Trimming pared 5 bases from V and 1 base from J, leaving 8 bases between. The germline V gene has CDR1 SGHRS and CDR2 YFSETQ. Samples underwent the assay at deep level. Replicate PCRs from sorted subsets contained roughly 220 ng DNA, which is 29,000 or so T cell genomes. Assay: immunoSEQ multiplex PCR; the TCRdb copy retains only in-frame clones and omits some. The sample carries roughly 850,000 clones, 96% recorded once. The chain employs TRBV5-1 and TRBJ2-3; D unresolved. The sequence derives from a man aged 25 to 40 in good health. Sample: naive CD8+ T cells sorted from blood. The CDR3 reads CASRSDGTDTQYF. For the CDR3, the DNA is TGCGCCAGCAGGTCCGATGGCACAGATACGCAGTATTTT.